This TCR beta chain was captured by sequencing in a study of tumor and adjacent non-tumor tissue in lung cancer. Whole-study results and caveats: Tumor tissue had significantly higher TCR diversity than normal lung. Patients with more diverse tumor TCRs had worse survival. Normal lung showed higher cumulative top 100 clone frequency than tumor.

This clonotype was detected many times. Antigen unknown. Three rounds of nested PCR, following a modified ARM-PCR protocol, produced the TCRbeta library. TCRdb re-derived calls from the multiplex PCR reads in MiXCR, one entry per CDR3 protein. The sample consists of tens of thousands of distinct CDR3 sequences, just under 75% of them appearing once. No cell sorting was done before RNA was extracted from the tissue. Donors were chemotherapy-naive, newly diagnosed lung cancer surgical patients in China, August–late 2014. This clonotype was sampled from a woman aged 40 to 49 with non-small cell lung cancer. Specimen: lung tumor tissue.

The CDR3 sequence is CSVRGPSVDEQFF. CDR3 nucleotide sequence: TGCAGTGTTCGAGGTCCTAGCGTCGATGAGCAGTTCTTC. The rearrangement uses TRBV20-1 and TRBJ2-1; tentative D call: TRBD2 (6 bases). Trimming stripped 7 bases from V and 8 bases from J, with 18 bases between. CDR1 and CDR2 (germline): DFQATT, SNEGSKA (reference sequence). The CDR3 runs to 13 residues.